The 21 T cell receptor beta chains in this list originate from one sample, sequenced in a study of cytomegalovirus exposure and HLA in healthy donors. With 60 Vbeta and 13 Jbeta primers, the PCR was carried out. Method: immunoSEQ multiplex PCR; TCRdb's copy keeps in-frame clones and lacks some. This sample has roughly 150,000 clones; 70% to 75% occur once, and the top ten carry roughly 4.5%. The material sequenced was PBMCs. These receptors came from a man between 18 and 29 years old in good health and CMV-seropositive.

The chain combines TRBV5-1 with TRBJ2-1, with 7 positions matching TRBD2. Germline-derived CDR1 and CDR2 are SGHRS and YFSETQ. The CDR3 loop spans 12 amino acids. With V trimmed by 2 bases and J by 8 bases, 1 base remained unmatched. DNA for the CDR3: TGCGCCAGCAGCTTACGGGAGGATGAGCAGTTCTTC. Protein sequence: CASSLREDEQFF. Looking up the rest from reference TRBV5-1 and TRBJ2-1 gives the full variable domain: KAGVTQTPRYLIKTRGQQVTLSCSPISGHRSVSWYQQTPGQGLQFLFEYFSETQRNKGNFPGRFSGRQFSNSRSEMNVSTLELGDSALYLCASSLREDEQFFGPGTRLTVL.

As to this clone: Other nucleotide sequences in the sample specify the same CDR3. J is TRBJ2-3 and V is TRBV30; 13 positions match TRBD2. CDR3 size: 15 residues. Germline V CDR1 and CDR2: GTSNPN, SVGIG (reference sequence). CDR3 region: CAWGGLAGNTDTQYF. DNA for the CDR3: TGTGCTTGGGGGGGACTAGCGGGAAACACAGATACGCAGTATTTT.

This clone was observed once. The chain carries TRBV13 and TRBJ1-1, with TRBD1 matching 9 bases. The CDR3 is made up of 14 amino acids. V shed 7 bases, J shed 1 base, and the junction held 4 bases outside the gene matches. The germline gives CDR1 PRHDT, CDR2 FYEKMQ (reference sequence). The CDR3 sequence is CASIKDRGNTEAFF. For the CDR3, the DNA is TGTGCCAGCATCAAGGACAGGGGGAACACTGAAGCTTTCTTT. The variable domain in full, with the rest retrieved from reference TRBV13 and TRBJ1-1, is AAGVIQSPRHLIKEKRETATLKCYPIPRHDTVYWYQQGPGQDPQFLISFYEKMQSDKGSIPDRFSAQQFSDYHSELNMSSLELGDSALYFCASIKDRGNTEAFFGQGTRLTVV.

The CDR3 sequence: CASSIDRDAYGYTF. Here the CDR3 DNA reads TGTGCCAGTAGTATCGACAGGGACGCGTATGGCTACACCTTC. The V and J genes are TRBV19 and TRBJ1-2, with 7 bases that match TRBD1. Germline values: CDR1 LNHDA, CDR2 SQIVND (reference sequence). This CDR3 is 14 amino acids long. The J segment lost 5 bases and the V segment lost 3 bases, leaving 6 bases of the junction unmatched.

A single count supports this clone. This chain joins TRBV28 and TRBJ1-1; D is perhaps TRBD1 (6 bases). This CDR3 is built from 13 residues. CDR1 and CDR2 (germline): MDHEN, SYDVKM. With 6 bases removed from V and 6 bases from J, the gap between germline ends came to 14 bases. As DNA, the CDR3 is TGTGCCAGCAGCCCAACGGGACAACCTGAAGCTTTCTTT. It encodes CASSPTGQPEAFF.

CDR3 sequence reads: CASSLPTGEKLFF. In nucleotides, the CDR3 is TGCGCCAGCAGCCTGCCGACTGGTGAAAAACTGTTTTTT. The V call is TRBV5-1, the J call TRBJ1-4, with no clear D. CDR1 SGHRS and CDR2 YFSETQ come from the germline V gene. With 4 bases removed from V and 7 bases from J, the gap between germline ends came to 11 bases. The CDR3 is made up of 13 amino acids.

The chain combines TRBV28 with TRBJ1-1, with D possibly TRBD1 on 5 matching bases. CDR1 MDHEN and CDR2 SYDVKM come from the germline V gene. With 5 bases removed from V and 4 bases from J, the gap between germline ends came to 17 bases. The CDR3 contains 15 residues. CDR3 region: CASSLPDRGGTEAFF. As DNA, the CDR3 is TGTGCCAGCAGTCTCCCCGATAGGGGTGGCACTGAAGCTTTCTTT.

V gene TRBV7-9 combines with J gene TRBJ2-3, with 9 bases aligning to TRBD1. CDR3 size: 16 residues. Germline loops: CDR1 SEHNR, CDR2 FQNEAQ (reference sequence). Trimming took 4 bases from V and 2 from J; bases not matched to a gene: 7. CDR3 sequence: CASSSLGQGNTDTQYF. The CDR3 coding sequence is TGTGCCAGCAGCTCCCTAGGACAGGGGAACACAGATACGCAGTATTTT. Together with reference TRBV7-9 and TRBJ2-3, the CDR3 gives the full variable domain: DTGVSQNPRHKITKRGQNVTFRCDPISEHNRLYWYRQTLGQGPEFLTYFQNEAQLEKSRLLSDRFSAERPKGSFSTLEIQRTEQGDSAMYLCASSSLGQGNTDTQYFGPGTRLTVL.

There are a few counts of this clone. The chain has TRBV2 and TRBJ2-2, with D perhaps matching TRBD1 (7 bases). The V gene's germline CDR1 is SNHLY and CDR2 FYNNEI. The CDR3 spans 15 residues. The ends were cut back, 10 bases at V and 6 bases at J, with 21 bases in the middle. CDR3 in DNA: TGTGCCAACCGCGAGGGGGCAGGGAGGTCCGGGGAGCTGTTTTTT. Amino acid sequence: CANREGAGRSGELFF. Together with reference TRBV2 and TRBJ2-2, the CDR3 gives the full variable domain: EPEVTQTPSHQVTQMGQEVILRCVPISNHLYFYWYRQILGQKVEFLVSFYNNEISEKSEIFDDQFSVERPDGSNFTLKIRSTKLEDSAMYFCANREGAGRSGELFFGEGSRLTVL.

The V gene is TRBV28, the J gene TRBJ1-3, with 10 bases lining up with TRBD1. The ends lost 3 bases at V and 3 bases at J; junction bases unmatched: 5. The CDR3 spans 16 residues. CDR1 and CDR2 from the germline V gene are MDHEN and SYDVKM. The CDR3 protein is CASSLPGQGSGNTIYF. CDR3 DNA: TGTGCCAGCAGTTTGCCGGGACAGGGGAGTGGAAACACCATATATTTT.

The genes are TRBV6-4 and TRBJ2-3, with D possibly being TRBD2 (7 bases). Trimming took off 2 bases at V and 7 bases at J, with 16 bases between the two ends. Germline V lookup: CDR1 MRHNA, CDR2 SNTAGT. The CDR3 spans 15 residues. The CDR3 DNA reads TGTGCCAGCAGTGACATGGGGGGGCCGCCTAATACGCAGTATTTT. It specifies CASSDMGGPPNTQYF.

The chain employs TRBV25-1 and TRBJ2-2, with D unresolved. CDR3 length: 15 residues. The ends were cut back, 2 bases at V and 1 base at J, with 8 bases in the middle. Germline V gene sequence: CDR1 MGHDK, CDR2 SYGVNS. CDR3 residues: CASSEGVENTGELFF. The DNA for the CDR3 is TGTGCCAGCAGTGAAGGAGTCGAGAACACCGGGGAGCTGTTTTTT. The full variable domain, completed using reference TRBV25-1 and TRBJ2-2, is EADIYQTPRYLVIGTGKKITLECSQTMGHDKMYWYQQDPGMELHLIHYSYGVNSTEKGDLSSESTVSRIRTEHFPLTLESARPSHTSQYLCASSEGVENTGELFFGEGSRLTVL.

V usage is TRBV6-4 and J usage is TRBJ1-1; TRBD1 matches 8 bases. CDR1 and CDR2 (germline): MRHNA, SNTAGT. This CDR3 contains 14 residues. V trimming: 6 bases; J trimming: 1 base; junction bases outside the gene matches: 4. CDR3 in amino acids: CASRTDRGNTEAFF. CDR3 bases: TGTGCCAGCAGGACTGACAGGGGGAACACTGAAGCTTTCTTT.

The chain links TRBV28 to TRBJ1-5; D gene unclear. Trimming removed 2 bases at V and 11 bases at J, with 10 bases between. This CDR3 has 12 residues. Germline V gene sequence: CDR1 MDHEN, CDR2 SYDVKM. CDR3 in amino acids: CASSLEVSAQHF. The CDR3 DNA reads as TGTGCCAGCAGTTTAGAGGTGTCAGCCCAGCATTTT.

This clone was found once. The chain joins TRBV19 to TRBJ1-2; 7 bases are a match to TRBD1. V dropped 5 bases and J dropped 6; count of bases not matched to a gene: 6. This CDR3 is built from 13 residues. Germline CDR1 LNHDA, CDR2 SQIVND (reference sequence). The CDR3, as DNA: TGTGCCAGTAGTCCCAACAGGGGAGATGGCTACACCTTC. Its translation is CASSPNRGDGYTF.

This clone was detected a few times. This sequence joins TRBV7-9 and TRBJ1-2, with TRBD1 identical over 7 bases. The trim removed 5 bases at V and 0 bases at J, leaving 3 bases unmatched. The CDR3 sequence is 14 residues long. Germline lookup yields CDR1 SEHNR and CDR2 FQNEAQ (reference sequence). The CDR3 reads CASSGDRANYGYTF. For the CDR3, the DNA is TGTGCCAGCAGCGGGGACAGAGCTAACTATGGCTACACCTTC.

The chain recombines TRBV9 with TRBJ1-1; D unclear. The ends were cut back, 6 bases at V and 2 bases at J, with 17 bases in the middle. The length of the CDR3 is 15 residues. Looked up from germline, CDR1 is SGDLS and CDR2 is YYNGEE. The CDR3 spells CASTEGPFGNTEAFF. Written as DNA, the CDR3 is TGTGCCAGCACCGAGGGTCCCTTTGGCAACACTGAAGCTTTCTTT.

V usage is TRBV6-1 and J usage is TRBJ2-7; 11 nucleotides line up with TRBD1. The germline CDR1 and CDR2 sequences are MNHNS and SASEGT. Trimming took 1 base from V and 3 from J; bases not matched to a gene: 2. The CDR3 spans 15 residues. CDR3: CASSEEGTGGYEQYV. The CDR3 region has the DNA TGTGCCAGCAGTGAAGAGGGGACAGGGGGCTACGAGCAGTACGTC.

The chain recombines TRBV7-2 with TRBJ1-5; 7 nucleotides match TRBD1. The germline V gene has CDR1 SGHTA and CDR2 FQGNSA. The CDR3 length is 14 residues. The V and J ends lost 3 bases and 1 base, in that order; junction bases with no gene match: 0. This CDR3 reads CASSLGQSNQPQHF. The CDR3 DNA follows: TGTGCCAGCAGCTTGGGACAGAGCAATCAGCCCCAGCATTTT.

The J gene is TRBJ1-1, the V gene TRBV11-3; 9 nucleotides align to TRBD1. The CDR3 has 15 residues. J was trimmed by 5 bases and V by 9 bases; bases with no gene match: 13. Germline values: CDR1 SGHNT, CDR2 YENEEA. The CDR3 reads CASQSSPGQGTEAFF. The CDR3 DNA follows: TGTGCCAGTCAGAGTAGCCCGGGACAGGGAACTGAAGCTTTCTTT.

CDR3 DNA: TGTGCCAGCAGCTTAGGAGGAGGGATAGAGACCCAGTACTTC. This gives the protein CASSLGGGIETQYF. The V and J genes are TRBV7-9 and TRBJ2-5; D perhaps matches TRBD2 (6 bases). The V end was cut by 1 base, the J end by 4 bases, with 10 bases between. CDR1 and CDR2 (germline): SEHNR, FQNEAQ (reference sequence). The CDR3 spans 14 residues. The full variable domain, in which reference TRBV7-9 and TRBJ2-5 provide the parts outside the CDR3, is DTGVSQNPRHKITKRGQNVTFRCDPISEHNRLYWYRQTLGQGPEFLTYFQNEAQLEKSRLLSDRFSAERPKGSFSTLEIQRTEQGDSAMYLCASSLGGGIETQYFGPGTRLLVL.